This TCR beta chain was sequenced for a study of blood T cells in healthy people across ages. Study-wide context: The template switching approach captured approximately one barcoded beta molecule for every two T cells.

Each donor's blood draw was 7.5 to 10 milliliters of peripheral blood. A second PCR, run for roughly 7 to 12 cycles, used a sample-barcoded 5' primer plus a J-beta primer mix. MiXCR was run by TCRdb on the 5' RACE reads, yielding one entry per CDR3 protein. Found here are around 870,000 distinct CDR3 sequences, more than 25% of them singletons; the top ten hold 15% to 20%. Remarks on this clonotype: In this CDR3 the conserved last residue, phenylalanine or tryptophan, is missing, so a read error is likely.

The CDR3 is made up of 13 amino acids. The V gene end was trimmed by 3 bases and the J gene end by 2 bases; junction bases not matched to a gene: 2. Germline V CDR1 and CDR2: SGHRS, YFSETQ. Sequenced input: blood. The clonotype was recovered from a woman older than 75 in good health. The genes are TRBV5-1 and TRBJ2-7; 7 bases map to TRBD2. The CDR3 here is CASSYRGAYEQYL. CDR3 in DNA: TGCGCCAGCAGCTACCGGGGGGCCTACGAGCAGTACTTA.